Each of the 10 T cell receptor beta chains below was sequenced from the same sample in a study of blood T cells in healthy people across ages. Sample-barcoded 5' priming and a J-beta primer mix drove a second PCR of about 6 to 12 cycles. One entry per CDR3 protein, called by TCRdb with MiXCR from the 5' RACE reads. The sample lists 910,000 or so distinct CDR3 sequences, roughly half occurring once. The sample comprised blood. Receptor source: a woman aged 60 to 75 in good health.

The rearrangement joins TRBV7-9 to TRBJ1-4, with D maybe TRBD1 (5 bases). Germline CDR1 SEHNR, CDR2 FQNEAQ (reference sequence). The CDR3 extends over 13 amino acids. Trimming shortened V by 3 bases and J by 8 bases, and 10 bases separated the two germline ends. In DNA form, the CDR3 reads TGTGCCAGCAGCTTCCCGGGGGGGGAAAAACTGTTTTTT. Residues: CASSFPGGEKLFF.

This clonotype was found once. The chain joins TRBV6-5 to TRBJ1-4; perhaps TRBD1 as D (5 bases). CDR3 length: 14 residues. CDR1 MNHEY and CDR2 SVGAGI come from the germline V gene. Trimming took off 4 bases at V and 6 bases at J, with 12 bases between the two ends. In DNA, the CDR3 is TGTGCCAGCAGTTTGGGACGGTGGGATGAAAAACTGTTTTTT. Its protein is CASSLGRWDEKLFF.

J is TRBJ2-7 and V is TRBV6-5, with 12 nucleotides matching TRBD2. CDR3 length: 16 residues. Germline V gene sequence: CDR1 MNHEY, CDR2 SVGAGI. With 4 bases clipped from V and 3 bases from J, the junction kept 7 bases outside the gene matches. The CDR3 spells CASSSTTSGSIYEQYF. The DNA for the CDR3 is TGTGCCAGCAGTTCGACGACTAGCGGGAGCATCTACGAGCAGTACTTC.

V gene TRBV11-2 combines with J gene TRBJ2-3, with TRBD2 matching over 8 bases. Germline V gene lookup returns CDR1 SGHAT and CDR2 FQNNGV. Trimming removed 1 base from V and 4 bases from J; junction bases left unmatched: 1. The CDR3 totals 14 residues. CDR3 amino acids: CASSLATSADTQYF. DNA of the CDR3: TGTGCCAGCAGCTTAGCGACTAGCGCAGATACGCAGTATTTT.

The genes are TRBV7-2 and TRBJ1-6, with TRBD1 matching over 7 bases. Germline V lookup: CDR1 SGHTA, CDR2 FQGNSA. The CDR3 totals 16 residues. Unmatched junction bases numbered 12, after V lost 6 bases and J lost 7 bases. The CDR3 loop is CASRLTSGQSNSPLHF. The CDR3, as DNA: TGTGCCAGCAGGCTAACCTCGGGACAGTCCAATTCACCCCTCCACTTT.

Turning to this clonotype: A much larger clonotype is one base distant, so this may be a read error. V is TRBV6-5 and J is TRBJ2-5; 9 nucleotides agree with TRBD1. In germline, CDR1 is MNHEY, CDR2 SVGAGI. CDR3 length equals 18 residues. After removal of 0 bases from V and 11 bases from J, the junction contained 19 bases not matched to a gene. The CDR3 bases are TGTGCCAGCAGTTACTCGATCCCCAGGACAGGGGCACACCATGAGCAGTACTTC. The encoded protein is CASSYSIPRTGAHHEQYF.

This clonotype turned up a few times. The chain recombines TRBV12-5 with TRBJ2-5; no clear D. The CDR3 has 15 amino acids. V was cut by 1 base and J by 5 bases, with 14 bases left in between. Germline values: CDR1 LGHNT, CDR2 FRNRAP. The CDR3 spells CASGLGRTETETQYF. CDR3 nucleotides: TGTGCTAGTGGTTTGGGCCGGACGGAGACGGAGACCCAGTACTTC.

The V gene is TRBV4-1, the J gene TRBJ1-2; 9 bases align to TRBD1. The CDR3 sequence is 14 residues long. The germline V gene has CDR1 MGHRA and CDR2 YSYEKL. Trimming removed 5 bases from V and 8 bases from J; junction bases left unmatched: 9. DNA for the CDR3: TGCGCCAGCAGCGTCCCGGACAGGGGTTTAGGCTACACCTTC. Translating gives CASSVPDRGLGYTF.

Regarding this clonotype: One junction end does not reproduce the germline sequence, and a read error may be involved. V and J are TRBV24-1 and TRBJ2-5; 8 bases are a match to TRBD2. Germline V CDR1 and CDR2: KGHDR, SFDVKD. The CDR3 totals 16 residues. CDR3 nucleotides: TGTGCCACCGGTGAACCTCCGGGAGGGGGATTAGAGACCCAGTACTTC. It yields the protein CATGEPPGGGLETQYF.

The gene calls are TRBV4-1 and TRBJ2-7; no clear D gene. The CDR3 has 16 amino acids. The ends were cut back, 0 bases at V and 3 bases at J, with 15 bases in the middle. The germline CDR1 and CDR2 sequences are MGHRA and YSYEKL. The CDR3 is CASSQEGPRWDYEQYF. DNA of the CDR3: TGCGCCAGCAGCCAAGAAGGTCCAAGATGGGACTACGAGCAGTACTTC.